This T cell receptor beta chain was found in a study of response to subunit inactivated influenza vaccine. General study results and limits: T cells newly recruited by each seasonal influenza vaccination are few, the authors suggested.

The V end was cut by 0 bases, the J end by 2 bases, with 13 bases between. Germline CDR1 reads DFQATT; CDR2 reads SNEGSKA (reference sequence). The CDR3 sequence is 15 residues long. TCRdb itself ran the RT-PCR reads through MiXCR, one entry per CDR3 protein. There are fewer than 800,000 distinct CDR3 sequences in the sample; approximately 14% occur only once, and more than 9% lies in the top ten. This clonotype was detected only a few times. Its specificity is not known. The sequence came from a man in his fifties who received an inactivated influenza vaccine. The sequencing used PBMCs from blood, collected about 12 days after vaccination. This rearrangement joins TRBV20-1 to TRBJ2-5; D call uncertain. The CDR3 sequence is CSARDWSAVQETQYF. In DNA, the CDR3 is TGCAGTGCTAGAGATTGGTCCGCGGTTCAAGAGACCCAGTACTTC.